This T cell receptor beta chain was retrieved from a study of T cell responses to AZD1222 COVID-19 vaccine. Findings of the study overall: Per reports, nearly half of all spike-specific TCRs target regions that are unmutated in variants. The donor group comprised mostly white British people and more females; the analysis possibly underestimated clonal diversity.

This CDR3 comprises 14 residues. Looked up from germline, CDR1 is SGHTA and CDR2 is FQGNSA. Trimming shortened V by 7 bases and J by 4 bases, and 16 bases separated the two germline ends. About this clone: Its antigen is as yet unknown.

The method was immunoSEQ multiplex PCR; TCRdb's version includes in-frame clones alone and lacks a portion of them. In the table there are 110,000 to 150,000 clones, about 90% of which are singletons. The sequence was collected from an adult who received the AZD1222 COVID-19 vaccine. The source was peripheral blood, collected 28 days after the second AZD1222 dose. The rearrangement joins TRBV7-2 to TRBJ1-2; TRBD1 is a possible D gene (6 bases). The DNA for the CDR3 is TGTGCCAGCACTCCCGTGGGGGGCCGCTATGGCTACACCTTC. It translates to CASTPVGGRYGYTF.